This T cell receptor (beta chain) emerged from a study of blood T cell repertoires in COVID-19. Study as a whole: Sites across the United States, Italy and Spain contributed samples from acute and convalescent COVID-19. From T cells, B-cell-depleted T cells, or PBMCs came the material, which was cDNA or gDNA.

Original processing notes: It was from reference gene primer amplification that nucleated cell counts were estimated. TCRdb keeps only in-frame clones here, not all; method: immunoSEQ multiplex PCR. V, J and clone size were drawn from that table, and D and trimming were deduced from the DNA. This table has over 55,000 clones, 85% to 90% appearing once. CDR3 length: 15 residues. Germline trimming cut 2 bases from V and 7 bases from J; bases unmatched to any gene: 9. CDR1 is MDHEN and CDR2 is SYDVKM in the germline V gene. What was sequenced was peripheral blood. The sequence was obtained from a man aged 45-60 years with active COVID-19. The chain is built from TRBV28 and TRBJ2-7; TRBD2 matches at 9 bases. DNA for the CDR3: TGTGCCAGCAGTTTAGTGCGGGAGGGCCTAATAGAGCAGTACTTC. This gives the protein CASSLVREGLIEQYF.